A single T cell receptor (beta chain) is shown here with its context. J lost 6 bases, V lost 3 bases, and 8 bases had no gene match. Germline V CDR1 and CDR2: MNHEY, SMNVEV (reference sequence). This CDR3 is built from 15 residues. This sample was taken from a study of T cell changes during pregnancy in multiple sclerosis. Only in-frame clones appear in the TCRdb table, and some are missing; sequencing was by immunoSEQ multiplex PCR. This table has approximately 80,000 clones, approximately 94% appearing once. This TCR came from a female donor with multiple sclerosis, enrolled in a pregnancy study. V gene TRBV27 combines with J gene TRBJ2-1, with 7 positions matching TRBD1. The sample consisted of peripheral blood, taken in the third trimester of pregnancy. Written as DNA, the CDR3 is TGTGCCAGCAGTTTGAGTCCCAGGGGGAGCAATGAGCAGTTCTTC. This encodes CASSLSPRGSNEQFF.